This T cell receptor beta chain was found in a study of STAT5B mutations in CD4+ large granular lymphocyte leukemia. Profiling relied on immunoSEQ multiplex PCR, and the TCRdb table lists in-frame clones only, not all of them. The table lists fewer than 40,000 clones, 85% to 90% of them singletons. The study's findings and limits: Higher CD4+ than CD8+ T-LGLL clonality might reflect small sample size.

With respect to this clone: Its antigen remains unknown.

Germline V lookup: CDR1 MNHNS, CDR2 SASEGT. V lost 4 bases and J lost 7, with 14 bases in between. The CDR3 has 15 residues. The chain couples TRBV6-1 to TRBJ1-6; D call uncertain. Sequencing used CD4+ T cells from blood buffy coats. This receptor was taken from a human donor in good health. The DNA of the CDR3 is TGTGCCAGCAGTGGTATGGCCACGGCGAATTCACCCCTCCACTTT. Translating it yields CASSGMATANSPLHF.